This T cell receptor beta chain originates from a study of blood T cell repertoires in COVID-19. At the level of the study: Sample material is recorded as cDNA or gDNA derived from T cells, B-cell-depleted T cells, or PBMCs.

Participants in the exposed group had met a COVID-19 case in the 2 weeks before joining the study. The V gene's germline CDR1 is SGHTS and CDR2 YDEGEE. The CDR3 covers 14 residues. V gave up 4 bases and J gave up 6 bases; unmatched junction bases: 5. Sequencing was performed with immunoSEQ multiplex PCR; in TCRdb, only in-frame clones are kept and a portion is missing. The sample records about 250,000 clones, approximately 81% being singletons. This TCR derives from a woman aged 50 to 60 who had been exposed to COVID-19. Source material: PBMCs or T cells enriched from blood (not recorded which). V usage is TRBV5-8 and J usage is TRBJ1-1; 11 nucleotides match TRBD1. In DNA form, the CDR3 reads TGTGCCAGCAGCGCATGGACAGGGGGCCCTGAAGCTTTCTTT. This codes for CASSAWTGGPEAFF.